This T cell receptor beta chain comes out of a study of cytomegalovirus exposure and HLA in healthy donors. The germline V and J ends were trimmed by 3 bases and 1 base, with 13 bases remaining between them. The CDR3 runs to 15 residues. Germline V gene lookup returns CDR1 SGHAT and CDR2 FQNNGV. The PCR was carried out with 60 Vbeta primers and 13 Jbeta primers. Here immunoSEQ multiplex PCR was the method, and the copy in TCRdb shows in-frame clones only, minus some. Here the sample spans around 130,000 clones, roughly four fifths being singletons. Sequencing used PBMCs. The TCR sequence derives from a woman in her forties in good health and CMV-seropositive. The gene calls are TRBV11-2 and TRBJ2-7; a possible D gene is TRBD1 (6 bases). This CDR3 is CASSFPQGSSYEQYF. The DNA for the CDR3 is TGTGCCAGCAGCTTCCCCCAGGGGTCTTCCTACGAGCAGTACTTC.